These 2 T cell receptor beta chains were all obtained from the same sample, sequenced in a study of blood T cell repertoires in COVID-19. Produced via immunoSEQ multiplex PCR; TCRdb's table is partial and in-frame only. The sample includes over 200,000 clones, roughly 84% seen only once; the top ten take 15% to 20%. Sequences were obtained from peripheral blood. Receptors were obtained from an elderly woman with active or convalescent COVID-19.

This chain links TRBV4-1 with TRBJ2-3; 9 bases align to TRBD2. Trimming took 0 bases from V and 9 from J; bases not matched to a gene: 4. CDR1 and CDR2 from the germline V gene are MGHRA and YSYEKL. This CDR3 region has 14 residues. CDR3 sequence reads: CASSQDSAGGTQYF. CDR3 DNA: TGCGCCAGCAGCCAAGATTCGGCGGGAGGGACGCAGTATTTT.

V usage is TRBV11-2 and J usage is TRBJ2-1, with a possible D match to TRBD1 (5 bases). This CDR3 spans 19 amino acids. Trimming took 4 bases from V and 0 from J, leaving 22 bases between them. Germline V gene sequence: CDR1 SGHAT, CDR2 FQNNGV. The CDR3 loop is CASSSRGLQGLSSYNEQFF. CDR3 nucleotide sequence: TGTGCCAGCAGCTCTAGGGGTCTCCAGGGTTTGTCCTCCTACAATGAGCAGTTCTTC.